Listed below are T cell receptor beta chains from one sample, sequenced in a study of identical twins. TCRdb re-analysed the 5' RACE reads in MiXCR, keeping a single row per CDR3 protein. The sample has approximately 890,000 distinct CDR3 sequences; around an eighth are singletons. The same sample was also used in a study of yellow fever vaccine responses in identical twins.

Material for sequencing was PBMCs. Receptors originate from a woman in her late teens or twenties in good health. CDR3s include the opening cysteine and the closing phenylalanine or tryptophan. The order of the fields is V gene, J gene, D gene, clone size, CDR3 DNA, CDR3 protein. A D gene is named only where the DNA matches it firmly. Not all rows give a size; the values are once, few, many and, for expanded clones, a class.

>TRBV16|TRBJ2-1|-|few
TGTGCCAGCAGCCAATCGGCTCTTAACTCCTACAATGAGCAGTTCTTC
CASSQSALNSYNEQFF
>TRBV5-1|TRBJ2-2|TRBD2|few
TGCGCCAGCAGCCCCCCGGGGGGACGTCTGGCCGGGGAGCTGTTTTTT
CASSPPGGRLAGELFF
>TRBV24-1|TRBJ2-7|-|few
TGTGCCACCAGTGTTCCTTTCTACGAGCAGTACTTC
CATSVPFYEQYF
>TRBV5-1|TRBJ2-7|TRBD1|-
TGCGCCAGCAGCTTGGGGTCACAGGGGCCGTCCTCCTACGAGCAGTACTTC
CASSLGSQGPSSYEQYF
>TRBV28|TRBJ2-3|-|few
TGTGCCAGCGCCTGGGGCAGCACAGATACGCAGTATTTT
CASAWGSTDTQYF
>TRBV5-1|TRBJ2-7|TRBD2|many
TGCGCCAGCAGGCCCGCGCCTAGCGGAGCTTACGAGCAGTACTTC
CASRPAPSGAYEQYF
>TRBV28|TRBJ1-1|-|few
TGTGCCAGCACCGTCAGGGGTTCGAGCACTGAAGCTTTCTTT
CASTVRGSSTEAFF
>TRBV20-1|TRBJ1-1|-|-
TGCAGTGCAGAGTTCCCGGGGGTGAACACTGAAGCTTTCTTT
CSAEFPGVNTEAFF
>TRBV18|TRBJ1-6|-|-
TGTGCCAGCTTTAGCTCAACCTATAATTCACCCCTCCACTTT
CASFSSTYNSPLHF
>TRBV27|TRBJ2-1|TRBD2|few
TGTGCCAGCAGCGGCAGGTTGTCAGCGGGAGGCAACAATGAGCAGTTCTTC
CASSGRLSAGGNNEQFF
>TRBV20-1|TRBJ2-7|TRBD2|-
TGCAGTGCTACCGTGTCTAGCGGATACGAGCAGTACTTC
CSATVSSGYEQYF
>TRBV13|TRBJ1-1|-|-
TGTGCCAGCAGCAAAGAGGCAGGCGGTCCGTTGAACACTGAAGCTTTCTTT
CASSKEAGGPLNTEAFF
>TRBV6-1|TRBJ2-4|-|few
TGTGCCAGCAGTGAAGGTGCTGCAGAGGGAAACATTCAGTACTTC
CASSEGAAEGNIQYF
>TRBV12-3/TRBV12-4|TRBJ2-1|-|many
TGTGCCAGCAGTTTAGCGGGAGGCGTCTCCTACAATGAGCAGTTCTTC
CASSLAGGVSYNEQFF
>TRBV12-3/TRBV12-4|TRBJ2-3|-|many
TGTGCCAGCAGTTCGGGCAGTAGCACAGATACGCAGTATTTT
CASSSGSSTDTQYF
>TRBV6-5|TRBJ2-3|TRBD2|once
TGTGCCAGCAGTTACTCGGCTAGCGGATCCACAGATACGCAGTATTTT
CASSYSASGSTDTQYF
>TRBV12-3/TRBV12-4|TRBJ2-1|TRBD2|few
TGTGCCAGCAGTGATAGACTAGCGGGGAAGAATGAGCAGTTCTTC
CASSDRLAGKNEQFF
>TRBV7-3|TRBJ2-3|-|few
TGTGCCAGCAGCCTTACGTCCCCGGGGGGCGGGACAGATACGCAGTATTTT
CASSLTSPGGGTDTQYF
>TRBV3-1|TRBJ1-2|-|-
TGTGCCAGCAGCCAGGTAGCAGGAGTTGGCTACACCTTC
CASSQVAGVGYTF
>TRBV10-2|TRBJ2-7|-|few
TGCGCCAGCATCTCCCCCCCTTACGAGCAGTACTTC
CASISPPYEQYF
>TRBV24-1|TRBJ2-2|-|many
TGTGCCACCTCGGGGAGTACCGGGGAGCTGTTTTTT
CATSGSTGELFF
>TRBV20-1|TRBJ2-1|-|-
TGCAGTGCTAGAGATGAAAGCGGATTCTCCTACAATGAGCAGTTCTTC
CSARDESGFSYNEQFF
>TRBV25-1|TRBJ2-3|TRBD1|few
TGTGCCAGCAGATACAGGGGAGATACGCAGTATTTT
CASRYRGDTQYF
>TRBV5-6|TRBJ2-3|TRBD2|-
TGTGCCAGCAGCTTGTACTGGCGGGGGGGCACAGATACGCAGTATTTT
CASSLYWRGGTDTQYF
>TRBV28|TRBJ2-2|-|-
TGTGCCAGCAGTTTAAGCAGCCTCACCGGGGAGCTGTTTTTT
CASSLSSLTGELFF
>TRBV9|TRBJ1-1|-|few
TGTGCCAGCAGCGTAACGATGAACACTGAAGCTTTCTTT
CASSVTMNTEAFF
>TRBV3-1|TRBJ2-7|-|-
TGTGCCAGCAGCCAAGATGGCGCGGCTTCCTACGAGCAGTACTTC
CASSQDGAASYEQYF
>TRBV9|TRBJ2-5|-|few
TGTGCCAGCAGCGTAGCTGGGAGGACCCAGTACTTC
CASSVAGRTQYF
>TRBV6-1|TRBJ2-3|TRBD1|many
TGTGCCAGCAGGAGGGATGCCGGGACAGGGTCAGGAGATACGCAGTATTTT
CASRRDAGTGSGDTQYF
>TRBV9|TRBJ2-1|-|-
TGTGCCAGCAGCGTCCGACCGGAGGATAATGAGCAGTTCTTC
CASSVRPEDNEQFF
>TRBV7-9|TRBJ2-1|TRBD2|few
TGTGCCAGCAGAGGGGGGGCTAGCGGGAGTTTTTACAATGAGCAGTTCTTC
CASRGGASGSFYNEQFF
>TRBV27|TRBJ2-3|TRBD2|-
TGTGCCAGCAGGAGACTAGCGGGGGGAGACACAGATACGCAGTATTTT
CASRRLAGGDTDTQYF
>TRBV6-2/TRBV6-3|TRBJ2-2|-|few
TGTGCCAGCAGTTACTCCCCAGTCCCAAAGATCGGCGGGGAGCTGTTTTTT
CASSYSPVPKIGGELFF
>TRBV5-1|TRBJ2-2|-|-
TGCGCCAGCAGCTTAGGGCAGGACAGCACCACCGGGGAGCTGTTTTTT
CASSLGQDSTTGELFF
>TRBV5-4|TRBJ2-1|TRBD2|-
TGTGCCAGCAGCTTTCGCGGGAGGGCTTTCGATGAGCAGTTCTTC
CASSFRGRAFDEQFF
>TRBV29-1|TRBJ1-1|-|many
TGCAGCGTTGTCGGGCAGAACCGGAACACTGAAGCTTTCTTT
CSVVGQNRNTEAFF
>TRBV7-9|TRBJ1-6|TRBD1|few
TGTGCCAGCAGCGTAGGACAGGGGTTTAATTCACCCCTCCACTTT
CASSVGQGFNSPLHF
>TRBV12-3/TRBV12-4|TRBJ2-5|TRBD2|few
TGTGCCAGCAGTTTATGGTCCGGACTAGCGGGAATTTTAACCTTGGAGACCCAGTACTTC
CASSLWSGLAGILTLETQYF
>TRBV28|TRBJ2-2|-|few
TGTGCCAGCAGTACCAGGCCCTTGGGAGCCGGGGAGCTGTTTTTT
CASSTRPLGAGELFF
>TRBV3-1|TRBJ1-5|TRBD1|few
TGTGCCAGCAGCCAAGCTAGGGGCACAGGTCCAGGGGGCCAGCATTTT
CASSQARGTGPGGQHF
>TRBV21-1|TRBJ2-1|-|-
TGTGCCAGCAGCAAAAGGGACGGTCGCAATGAGCAGTTCTTC
CASSKRDGRNEQFF
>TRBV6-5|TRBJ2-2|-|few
TGTGCCAGCAGTTATTCGTTAGCCGGGGAGCTGTTTTTT
CASSYSLAGELFF
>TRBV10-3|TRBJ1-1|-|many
TGTGCCATCACTGAAGCTTTCTTT
CAITEAFF
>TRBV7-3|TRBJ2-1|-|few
TGTGCCAGCAGCCCCTCGACTGGGACACAATTCAATGAGCAGTTCTTC
CASSPSTGTQFNEQFF
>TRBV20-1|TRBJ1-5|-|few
TGCAGTGCTAGAGATGCGGGGGAAAAGCCCCAGCATTTT
CSARDAGEKPQHF
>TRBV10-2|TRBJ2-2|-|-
TGCGCCAGCCAACGGGGCCCGAACACCGGGGAGCTGTTTTTT
CASQRGPNTGELFF
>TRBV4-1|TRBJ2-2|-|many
TGCGCCAGCAGCCAAGCCGGAGCGCTGAACACCGGGGAGCTGTTTTTC
CASSQAGALNTGELFF
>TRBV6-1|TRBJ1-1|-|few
TGTGCCAGCAGGACCCCGGGTGGGGTTTCGAACACTGAAGCTTTCTTT
CASRTPGGVSNTEAFF
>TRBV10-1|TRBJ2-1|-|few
TGCGCCAGCAGCCTAGCCGTGGGGGCCTCAAGGGATGAGCAGTTCTTC
CASSLAVGASRDEQFF
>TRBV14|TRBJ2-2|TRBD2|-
TGTGCCAGCAGCCAAGAGATAGCGGGAGGTTACACCGGGGAGCTGTTTTTT
CASSQEIAGGYTGELFF
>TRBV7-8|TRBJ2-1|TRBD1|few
TGTGCCAGCAGCTTAAGGGGACAGGATCATGAGCAGTTCTTC
CASSLRGQDHEQFF
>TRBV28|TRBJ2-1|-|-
TGTGCCAGCCGAAGACAAAACCGGTACAATGAGCAGTTCTTC
CASRRQNRYNEQFF
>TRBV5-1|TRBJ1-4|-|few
TGCGCCAGCAGCTTGGGAGGGCAGAATGAAAAACTGTTTTTT
CASSLGGQNEKLFF
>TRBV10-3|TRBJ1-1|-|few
TGTGCCAGCCAGGACATCAGGAACACTGAAGCTTTCTTT
CASQDIRNTEAFF
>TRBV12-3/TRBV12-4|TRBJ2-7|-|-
TGTGCCAGCAGCACCGAGACAGGCCCCTACGAGCAGTACTTC
CASSTETGPYEQYF
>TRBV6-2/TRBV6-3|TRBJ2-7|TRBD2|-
TGTGCCAGCAGTTACGGGGCGGGAGTATACGAGCAGTACTTC
CASSYGAGVYEQYF
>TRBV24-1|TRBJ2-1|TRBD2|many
TGTGCCACCAGTGATTTGGGACTAGCGGACAATGAGCAGTTCTTC
CATSDLGLADNEQFF
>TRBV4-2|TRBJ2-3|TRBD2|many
TGTGCCAGCAGCCCAAGACCATGGGGGACTAGCCGAACCACAGATACGCAGTATTTT
CASSPRPWGTSRTTDTQYF
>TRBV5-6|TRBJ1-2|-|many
TGTGCCAGCAGCCACCGTACTGGGGTAGCGTCGTATGGCTACACCTTC
CASSHRTGVASYGYTF
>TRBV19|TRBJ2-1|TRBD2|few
TGTGCCAGTAGTTTAGTAGCGGGATCATCCAATGAGCAGTTCTTC
CASSLVAGSSNEQFF